This entry is about one T cell receptor (beta chain). Its antigen remains unidentified. This sample is part of a study of T cell responses to AZD1222 COVID-19 vaccine. Study-wide background: Doses given second, at about 4 or about 12 weeks, were pooled.

Overall study results and limits: Spike-specific TCR repertoires showed rising breadth and depth after two AZD1222 doses.

Some clones are missing from TCRdb's copy, which holds only in-frame ones; the method was immunoSEQ multiplex PCR. Of under 150,000 clones listed, around 85% are singletons. The CDR3 is made up of 15 amino acids. V lost 2 bases, J lost 3 bases, and 6 bases stayed unmatched. The V gene's germline CDR1 is SNHLY and CDR2 FYNNEI. Sample: peripheral blood, taken on day 0 of AZD1222 vaccination. This chain connects TRBV2 to TRBJ1-2; TRBD1 aligns across 7 bases. The TCR sequence derives from an adult in good health. CDR3 sequence: CASSETTGNYYGYTF. CDR3 nucleotides: TGTGCCAGCAGTGAAACGACAGGGAATTACTATGGCTACACCTTC. Using reference TRBV2 and TRBJ1-2 for the parts outside the CDR3, the full variable domain is EPEVTQTPSHQVTQMGQEVILRCVPISNHLYFYWYRQILGQKVEFLVSFYNNEISEKSEIFDDQFSVERPDGSNFTLKIRSTKLEDSAMYFCASSETTGNYYGYTFGSGTRLTVV.